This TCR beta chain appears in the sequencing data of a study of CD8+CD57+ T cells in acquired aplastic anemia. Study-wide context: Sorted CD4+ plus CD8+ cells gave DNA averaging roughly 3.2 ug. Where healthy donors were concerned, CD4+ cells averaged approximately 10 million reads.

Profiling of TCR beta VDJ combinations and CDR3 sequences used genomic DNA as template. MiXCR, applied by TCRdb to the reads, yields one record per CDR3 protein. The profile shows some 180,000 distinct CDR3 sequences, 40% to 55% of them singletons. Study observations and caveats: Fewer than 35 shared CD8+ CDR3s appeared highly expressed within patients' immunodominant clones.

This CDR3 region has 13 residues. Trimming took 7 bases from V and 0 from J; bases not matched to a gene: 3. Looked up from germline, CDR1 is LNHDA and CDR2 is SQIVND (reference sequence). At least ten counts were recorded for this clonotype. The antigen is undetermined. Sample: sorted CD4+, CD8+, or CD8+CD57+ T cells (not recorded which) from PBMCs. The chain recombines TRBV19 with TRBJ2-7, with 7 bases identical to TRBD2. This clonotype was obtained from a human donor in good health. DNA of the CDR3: TGTGCCAGTACGGGGGGAAGCTCCTACGAGCAGTACTTC. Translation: CASTGGSSYEQYF. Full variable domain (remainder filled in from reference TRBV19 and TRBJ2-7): DGGITQSPKYLFRKEGQNVTLSCEQNLNHDAMYWYRQDPGQGLRLIYYSQIVNDFQKGDIAEGYSVSREKKESFPLTVTSAQKNPTAFYLCASTGGSSYEQYFGPGTRLTVT.